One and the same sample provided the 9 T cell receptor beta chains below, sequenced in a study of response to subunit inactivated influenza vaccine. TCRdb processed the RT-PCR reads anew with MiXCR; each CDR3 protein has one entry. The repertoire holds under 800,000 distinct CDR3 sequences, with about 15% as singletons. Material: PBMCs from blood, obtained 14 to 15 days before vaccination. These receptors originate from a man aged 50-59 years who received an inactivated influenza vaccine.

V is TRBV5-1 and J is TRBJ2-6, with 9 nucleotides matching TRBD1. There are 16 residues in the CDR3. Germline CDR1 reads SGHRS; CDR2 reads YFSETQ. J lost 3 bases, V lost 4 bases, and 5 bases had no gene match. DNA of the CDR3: TGCGCCAGCAGCGTGGGACAGGGAGGTGGGGCCAACGTCCTGACTTTC. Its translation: CASSVGQGGGANVLTF.

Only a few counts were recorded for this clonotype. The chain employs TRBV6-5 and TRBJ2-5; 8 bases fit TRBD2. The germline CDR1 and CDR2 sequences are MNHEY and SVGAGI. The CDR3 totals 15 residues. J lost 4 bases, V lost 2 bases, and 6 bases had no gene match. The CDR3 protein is CASSYNGRGGETQYF. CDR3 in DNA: TGTGCCAGCAGTTACAACGGGAGGGGAGGAGAGACCCAGTACTTC.

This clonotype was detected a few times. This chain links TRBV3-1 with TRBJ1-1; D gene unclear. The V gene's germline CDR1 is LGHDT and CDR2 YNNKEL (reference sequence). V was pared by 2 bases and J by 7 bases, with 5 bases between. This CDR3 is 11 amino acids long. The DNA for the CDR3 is TGTGCCAGCAGCCAACTATATGAAGCTTTCTTT. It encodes CASSQLYEAFF.

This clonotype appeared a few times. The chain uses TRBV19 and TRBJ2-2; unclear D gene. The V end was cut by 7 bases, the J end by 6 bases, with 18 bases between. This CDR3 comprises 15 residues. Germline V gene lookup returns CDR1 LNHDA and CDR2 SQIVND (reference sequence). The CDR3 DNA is TGTGCCAGTACCTCCACCCAGGTCATGCCCGGGGAGCTGTTTTTT. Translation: CASTSTQVMPGELFF. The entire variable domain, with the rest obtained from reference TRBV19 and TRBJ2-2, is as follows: DGGITQSPKYLFRKEGQNVTLSCEQNLNHDAMYWYRQDPGQGLRLIYYSQIVNDFQKGDIAEGYSVSREKKESFPLTVTSAQKNPTAFYLCASTSTQVMPGELFFGEGSRLTVL.

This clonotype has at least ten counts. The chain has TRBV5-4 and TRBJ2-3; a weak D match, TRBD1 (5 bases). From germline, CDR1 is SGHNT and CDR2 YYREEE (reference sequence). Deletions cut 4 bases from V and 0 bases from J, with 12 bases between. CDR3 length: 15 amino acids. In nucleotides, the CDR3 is TGTGCCAGCAGCCCCCCGTCAGGGAGCACAGATACGCAGTATTTT. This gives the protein CASSPPSGSTDTQYF. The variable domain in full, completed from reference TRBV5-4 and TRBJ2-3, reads ETGVTQSPTHLIKTRGQQVTLRCSSQSGHNTVSWYQQALGQGPQFIFQYYREEENGRGNFPPRFSGLQFPNYSSELNVNALELDDSALYLCASSPPSGSTDTQYFGPGTRLTVL.

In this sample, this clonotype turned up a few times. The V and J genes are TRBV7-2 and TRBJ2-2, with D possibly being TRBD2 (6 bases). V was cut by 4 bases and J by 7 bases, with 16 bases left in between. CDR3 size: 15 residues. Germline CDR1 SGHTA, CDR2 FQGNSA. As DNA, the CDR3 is TGTGCCAGCAGCTCAAGTGGGGGGATAGGCGGGGAGCTGTTTTTT. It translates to CASSSSGGIGGELFF.

The CDR3 DNA is TGTGCCAGCAGCTTAGCGGGACAGGGGGCCGGTTCACCCCTCCACTTT. This codes for CASSLAGQGAGSPLHF. The chain joins TRBV7-2 to TRBJ1-6; 12 bases are shared with TRBD1. Germline V CDR1 and CDR2: SGHTA, FQGNSA. Losses at the gene ends were 0 bases for V and 9 bases for J; bases not matched to a gene: 3. The CDR3 is made up of 16 amino acids.

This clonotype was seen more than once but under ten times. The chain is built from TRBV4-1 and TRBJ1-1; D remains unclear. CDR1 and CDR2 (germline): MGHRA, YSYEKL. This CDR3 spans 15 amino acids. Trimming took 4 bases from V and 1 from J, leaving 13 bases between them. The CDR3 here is CASSLRDGGNTEAFF. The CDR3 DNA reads TGCGCCAGCAGCCTACGGGATGGAGGGAACACTGAAGCTTTCTTT.

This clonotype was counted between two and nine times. This CDR3 reads CSVVARLAGAVQETQYF. In nucleotides, the CDR3 is TGCAGCGTTGTGGCTAGACTAGCGGGAGCCGTCCAAGAGACCCAGTACTTC. The chain is built from TRBV29-1 and TRBJ2-5; TRBD2 matches at 12 bases. The CDR3 extends over 17 amino acids. Germline values: CDR1 SQVTM, CDR2 ANQGSEA. The V segment lost 4 bases and the J segment 1 base; nucleotides outside the gene matches: 10.